Reported below is one T cell receptor (beta chain). The source of the sample is a study of OX40 agonist ivuxolimab in advanced cancers. Trimming removed 4 bases at V and 5 bases at J, with 5 bases between. This CDR3 contains 11 residues. The germline gives CDR1 KGHSH, CDR2 LQKENI. Profiled with immunoSEQ multiplex PCR; TCRdb holds only in-frame clones, not every one. The sample records tens of thousands of clones, around four fifths being singletons. The J gene is TRBJ2-5, the V gene TRBV18; D not resolved. This clonotype was sampled from an adult with an advanced solid tumor such as melanoma, head and neck, liver or kidney cancer. The sequenced sample was CD4+ or CD8+ T cells sorted from blood, obtained in a trial of the OX40 agonist ivuxolimab. CDR3 coding DNA: TGTGCCAGCTCACGCCAGGAGACCCAGTACTTC. It specifies CASSRQETQYF.